The clone carrying this TCR beta chain has a handful of counts. The V gene's germline CDR1 is MGHRA and CDR2 YSYEKL. The CDR3 runs 16 residues. V lost 4 bases and J lost 1, with 14 bases in between. The data stem from a study of control samples from healthy donors and cancer patients. Clones were sequenced by immunoSEQ multiplex PCR, and TCRdb holds only the in-frame ones, with some missing. The top ten clones hold about 39% of a sample with just over 50,000 clones, about 90% of them seen once. Sequences were obtained from PBMCs. The clonotype was recovered from a man aged 50-60 years with head and neck cancer. The rearrangement uses TRBV4-1 and TRBJ2-1; D remains ambiguous. The CDR3, as DNA: TGCGCCAGCAGCCCCGTTGGCAGGAAATCCTACAATGAGCAGTTCTTC. It encodes CASSPVGRKSYNEQFF.